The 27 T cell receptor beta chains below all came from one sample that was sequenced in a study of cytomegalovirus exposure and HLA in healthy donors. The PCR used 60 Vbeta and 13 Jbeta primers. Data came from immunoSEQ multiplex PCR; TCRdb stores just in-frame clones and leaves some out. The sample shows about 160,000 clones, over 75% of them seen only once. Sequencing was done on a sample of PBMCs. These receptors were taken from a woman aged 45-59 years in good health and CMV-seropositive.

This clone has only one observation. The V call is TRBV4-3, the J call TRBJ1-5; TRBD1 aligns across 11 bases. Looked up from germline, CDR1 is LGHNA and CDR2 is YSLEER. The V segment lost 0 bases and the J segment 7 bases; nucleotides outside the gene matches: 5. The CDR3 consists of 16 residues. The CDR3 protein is CASSQDLGTGGQPQHF. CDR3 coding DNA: TGCGCCAGCAGCCAAGATCTAGGGACAGGGGGGCAGCCCCAGCATTTT.

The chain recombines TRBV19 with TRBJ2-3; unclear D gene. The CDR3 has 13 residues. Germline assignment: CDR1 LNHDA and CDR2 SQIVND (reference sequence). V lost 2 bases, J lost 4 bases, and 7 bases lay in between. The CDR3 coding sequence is TGTGCCAGTAGTATAATGAGCCCAGATACGCAGTATTTT. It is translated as CASSIMSPDTQYF.

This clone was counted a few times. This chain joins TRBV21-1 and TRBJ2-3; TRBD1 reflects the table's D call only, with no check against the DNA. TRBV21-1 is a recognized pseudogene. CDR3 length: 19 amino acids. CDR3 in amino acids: CASSKGWDRDQNNTDTQYF. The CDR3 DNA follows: TGTGCCAGCAGCAAAGGGTGGGACAGGGACCAGAACAACACAGATACGCAGTATTTT.

The CDR3 here is CASSHLEGARETQYF. DNA for the CDR3: TGCGCCAGCAGCCACCTCGAGGGGGCACGCGAGACCCAGTACTTC. This chain connects TRBV4-3 to TRBJ2-5, with 7 bases that match TRBD1. The CDR3 loop spans 15 amino acids. V lost 3 bases to trimming and J lost 5 bases; unmatched junction nucleotides: 9. Germline loops: CDR1 LGHNA, CDR2 YSLEER.

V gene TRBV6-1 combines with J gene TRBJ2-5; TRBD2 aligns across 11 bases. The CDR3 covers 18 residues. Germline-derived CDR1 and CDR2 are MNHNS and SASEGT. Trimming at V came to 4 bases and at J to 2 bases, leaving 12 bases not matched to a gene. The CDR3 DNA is TGTGCCAGCAGTGCAAGCCTAGCGGGGGGTCTAGTGCAAGAGACCCAGTACTTC. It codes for CASSASLAGGLVQETQYF.

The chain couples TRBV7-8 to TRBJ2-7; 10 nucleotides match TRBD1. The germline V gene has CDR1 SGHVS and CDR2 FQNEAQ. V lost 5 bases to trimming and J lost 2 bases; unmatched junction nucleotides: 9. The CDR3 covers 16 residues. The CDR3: CASSGGRGTGAYEQYF. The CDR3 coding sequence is TGTGCCAGCAGCGGAGGGAGGGGGACAGGGGCCTACGAGCAGTACTTC.

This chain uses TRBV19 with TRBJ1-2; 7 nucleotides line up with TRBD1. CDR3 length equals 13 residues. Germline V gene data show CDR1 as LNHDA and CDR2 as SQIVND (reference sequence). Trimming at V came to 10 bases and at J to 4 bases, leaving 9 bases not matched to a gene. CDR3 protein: CATGTGTVYGYTF. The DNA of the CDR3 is TGTGCCACCGGGACCGGGACAGTCTATGGCTACACCTTC.

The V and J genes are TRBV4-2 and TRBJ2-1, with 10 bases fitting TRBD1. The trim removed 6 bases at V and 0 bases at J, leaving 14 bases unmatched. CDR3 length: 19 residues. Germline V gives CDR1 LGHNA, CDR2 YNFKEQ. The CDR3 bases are TGTGCCAGCAGTCCCGGGACAGGGGCTAGCGGAAGCTCCTACAATGAGCAGTTCTTC. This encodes CASSPGTGASGSSYNEQFF.

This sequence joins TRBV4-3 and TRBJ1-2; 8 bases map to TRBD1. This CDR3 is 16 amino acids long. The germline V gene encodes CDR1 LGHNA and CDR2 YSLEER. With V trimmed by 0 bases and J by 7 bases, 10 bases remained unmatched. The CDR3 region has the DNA TGCGCCAGCAGCCAAGAAGCCTTAGGACAGGGTCGTGGCTACACCTTC. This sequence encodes CASSQEALGQGRGYTF.

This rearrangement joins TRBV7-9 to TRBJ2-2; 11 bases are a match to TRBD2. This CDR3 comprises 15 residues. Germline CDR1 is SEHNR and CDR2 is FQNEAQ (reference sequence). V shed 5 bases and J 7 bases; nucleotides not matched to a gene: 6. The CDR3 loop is CASSRSGGAVGELFF. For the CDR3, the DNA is TGTGCCAGCAGCCGTAGCGGGGGGGCAGTCGGGGAGCTGTTTTTT.

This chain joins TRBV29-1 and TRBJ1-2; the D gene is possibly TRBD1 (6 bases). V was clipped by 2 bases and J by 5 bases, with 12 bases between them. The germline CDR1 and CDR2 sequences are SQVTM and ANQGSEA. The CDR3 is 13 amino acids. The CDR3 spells CSVEIGGEYGYTF. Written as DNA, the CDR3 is TGCAGCGTTGAAATAGGGGGGGAATATGGCTACACCTTC.

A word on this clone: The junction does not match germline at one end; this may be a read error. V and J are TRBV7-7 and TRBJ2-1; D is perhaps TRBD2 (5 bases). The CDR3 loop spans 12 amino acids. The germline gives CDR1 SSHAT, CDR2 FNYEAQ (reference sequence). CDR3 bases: TGTGCTAGCAGCTTCCTAAGCGGAGAGCAGTTCTTC. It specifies CASSFLSGEQFF.

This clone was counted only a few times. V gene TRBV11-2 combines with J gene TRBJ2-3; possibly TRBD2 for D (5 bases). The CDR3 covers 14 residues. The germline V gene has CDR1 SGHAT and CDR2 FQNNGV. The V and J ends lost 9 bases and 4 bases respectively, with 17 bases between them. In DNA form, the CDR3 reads TGTGCCAGTAGGCCGGGGAGAAACTCAGATACGCAGTATTTT. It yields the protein CASRPGRNSDTQYF.

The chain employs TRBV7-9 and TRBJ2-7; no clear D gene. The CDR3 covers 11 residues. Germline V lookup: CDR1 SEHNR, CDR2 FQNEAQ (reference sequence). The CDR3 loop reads CSSTLGFRLGV. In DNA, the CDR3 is TGTTCCAGCACCTTAGGGTTCAGGCTCGGGGTC.

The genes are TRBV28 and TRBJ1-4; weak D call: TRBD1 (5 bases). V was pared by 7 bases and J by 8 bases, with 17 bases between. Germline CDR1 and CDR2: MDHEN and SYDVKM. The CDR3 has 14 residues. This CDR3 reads CASTWGGKGEKLFF. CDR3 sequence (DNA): TGTGCCAGCACCTGGGGGGGGAAGGGGGAAAAACTGTTTTTT.

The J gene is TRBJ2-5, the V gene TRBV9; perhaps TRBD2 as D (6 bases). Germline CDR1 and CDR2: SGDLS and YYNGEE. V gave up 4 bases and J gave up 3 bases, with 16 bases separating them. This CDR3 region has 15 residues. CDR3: CASSPSGTPKETQYF. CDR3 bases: TGTGCCAGCAGCCCATCCGGGACTCCTAAAGAGACCCAGTACTTC.

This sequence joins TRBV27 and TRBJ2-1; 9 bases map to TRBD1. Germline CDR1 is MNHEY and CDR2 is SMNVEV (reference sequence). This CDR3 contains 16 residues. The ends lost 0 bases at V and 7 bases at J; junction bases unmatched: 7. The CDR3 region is CASSLSSPGQGNEQFF. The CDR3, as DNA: TGTGCCAGCAGTTTATCGTCCCCGGGACAGGGTAATGAGCAGTTCTTC.

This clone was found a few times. The DNA for the CDR3 is TGTGCCAGCAGTTTAACTCTCTTCTATGGCTACACCTTC. This translates into CASSLTLFYGYTF. The V gene is TRBV28, the J gene TRBJ1-2, with D uncertain. Germline V gene sequence: CDR1 MDHEN, CDR2 SYDVKM. Trimming took 2 bases from V and 4 from J, leaving 8 bases between them. The CDR3 runs to 13 residues.

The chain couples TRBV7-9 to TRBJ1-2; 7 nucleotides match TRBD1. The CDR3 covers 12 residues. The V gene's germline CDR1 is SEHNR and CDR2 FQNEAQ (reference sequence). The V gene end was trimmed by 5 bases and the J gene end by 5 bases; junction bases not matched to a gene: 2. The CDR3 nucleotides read TGTGCCAGCAGCCAGACAGGGTATGGCTACACCTTC. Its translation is CASSQTGYGYTF.

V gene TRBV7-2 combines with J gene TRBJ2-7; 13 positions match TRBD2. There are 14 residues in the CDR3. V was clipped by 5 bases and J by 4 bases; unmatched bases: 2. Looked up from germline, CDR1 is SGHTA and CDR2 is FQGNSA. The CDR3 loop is CASSLTSGRYEQYF. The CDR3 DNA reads TGTGCCAGCAGCCTGACTAGCGGGAGGTACGAGCAGTACTTC.

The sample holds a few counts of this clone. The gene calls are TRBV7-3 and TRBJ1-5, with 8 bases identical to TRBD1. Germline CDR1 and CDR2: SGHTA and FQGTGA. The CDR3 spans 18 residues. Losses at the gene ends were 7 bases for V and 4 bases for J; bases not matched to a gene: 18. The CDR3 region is CASILWVSGGFLNQPQHF. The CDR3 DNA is TGTGCCAGCATCCTCTGGGTCTCAGGGGGCTTTCTAAATCAGCCCCAGCATTTT. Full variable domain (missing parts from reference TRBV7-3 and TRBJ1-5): GAGVSQTPSNKVTEKGKYVELRCDPISGHTALYWYRQSLGQGPEFLIYFQGTGAADDSGLPNDRFFAVRPEGSVSTLKIQRTERGDSAVYLCASILWVSGGFLNQPQHFGDGTRLSIL.

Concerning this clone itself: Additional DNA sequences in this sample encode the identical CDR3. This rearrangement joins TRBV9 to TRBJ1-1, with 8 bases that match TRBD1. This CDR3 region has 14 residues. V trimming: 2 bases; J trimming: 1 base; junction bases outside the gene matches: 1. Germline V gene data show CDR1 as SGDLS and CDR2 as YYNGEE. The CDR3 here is CASSVTGANTEAFF. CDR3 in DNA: TGTGCCAGCAGCGTGACAGGGGCGAACACTGAAGCTTTCTTT.

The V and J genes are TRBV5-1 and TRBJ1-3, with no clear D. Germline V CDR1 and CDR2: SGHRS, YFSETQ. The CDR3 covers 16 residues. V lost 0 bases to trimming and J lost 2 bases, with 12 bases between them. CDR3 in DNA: TGCGCCAGCAGCTTGGGTGTCGGGGTGCCTGGAAACACCATATATTTT. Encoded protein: CASSLGVGVPGNTIYF.

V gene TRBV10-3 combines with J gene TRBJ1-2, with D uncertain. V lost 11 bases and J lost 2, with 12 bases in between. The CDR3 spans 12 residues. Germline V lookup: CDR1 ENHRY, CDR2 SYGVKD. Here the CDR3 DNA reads TGTGCCTCACGGGAATCCAACTATGGCTACACCTTC. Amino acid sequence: CASRESNYGYTF.

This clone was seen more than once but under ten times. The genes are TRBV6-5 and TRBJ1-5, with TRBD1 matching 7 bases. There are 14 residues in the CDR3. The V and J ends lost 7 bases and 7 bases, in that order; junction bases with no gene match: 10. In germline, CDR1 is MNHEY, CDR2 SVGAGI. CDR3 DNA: TGTGCCAGCAAAGTTAGAACAGGGGAGCAGCCCCAGCATTTT. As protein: CASKVRTGEQPQHF.

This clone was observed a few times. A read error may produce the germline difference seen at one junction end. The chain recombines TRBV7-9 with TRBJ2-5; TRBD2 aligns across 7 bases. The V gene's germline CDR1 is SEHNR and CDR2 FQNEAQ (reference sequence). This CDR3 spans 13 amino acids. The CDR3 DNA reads TGTTCCAGCAGCTTGGGGGGGAGGGAGACCCAGTACTTC. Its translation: CSSSLGGRETQYF.

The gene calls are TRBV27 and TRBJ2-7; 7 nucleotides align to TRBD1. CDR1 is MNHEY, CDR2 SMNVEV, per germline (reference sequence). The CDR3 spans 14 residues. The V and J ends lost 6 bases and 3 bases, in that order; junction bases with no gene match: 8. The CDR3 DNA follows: TGTGCCAGCAGGGACAGGACATCGAACTACGAGCAGTACTTC. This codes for CASRDRTSNYEQYF.